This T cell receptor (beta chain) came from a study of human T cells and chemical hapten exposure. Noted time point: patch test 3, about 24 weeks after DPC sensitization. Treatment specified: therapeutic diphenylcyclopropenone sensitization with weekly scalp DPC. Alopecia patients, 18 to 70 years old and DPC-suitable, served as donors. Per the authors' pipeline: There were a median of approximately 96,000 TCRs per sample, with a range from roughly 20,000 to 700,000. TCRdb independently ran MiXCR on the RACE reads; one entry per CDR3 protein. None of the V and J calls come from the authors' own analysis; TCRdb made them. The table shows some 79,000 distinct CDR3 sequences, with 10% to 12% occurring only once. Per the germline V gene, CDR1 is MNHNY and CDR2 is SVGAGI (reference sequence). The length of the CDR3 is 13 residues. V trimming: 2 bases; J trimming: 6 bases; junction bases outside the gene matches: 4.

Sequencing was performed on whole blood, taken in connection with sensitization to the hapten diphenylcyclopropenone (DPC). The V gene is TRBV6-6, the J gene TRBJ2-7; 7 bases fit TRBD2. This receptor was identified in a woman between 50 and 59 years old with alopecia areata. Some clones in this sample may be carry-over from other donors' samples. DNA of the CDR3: TGTGCCAGCAGTTACCCGGGAGGTGGCGAGCAGTACTTC. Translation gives CASSYPGGGEQYF.